Listed below are T cell receptor beta chains from one sample, sequenced in a study of T cells in Graves' hyperthyroidism and ophthalmopathy. TCRdb reprocessed the multiplex PCR reads with MiXCR, giving one entry per CDR3 protein. The data show approximately 590,000 distinct CDR3 sequences, with around a sixth seen just once and less than 9.5% held by the top ten. Sequenced: blood. The receptors were gathered from a woman aged 25 to 39 with Graves' hyperthyroidism. Each CDR3 is given with its conserved first and last residue. A D gene is named only where the DNA matches it firmly. The size field is filled for only some rows; it gives once, few, many or a size class.

J	D	V	size	CDR3	DNA
TRBJ2-1	TRBD1	TRBV2	.	CASSRGTGGFNEQFF	TGTGCCAGCAGCCGCGGGACAGGGGGATTTAATGAGCAGTTCTTC
TRBJ2-7	.	TRBV7-2	many	CASSLASPFYEQYF	TGTGCCAGCAGCTTAGCGAGCCCCTTCTACGAGCAGTACTTC
TRBJ2-7	TRBD1	TRBV10-3	.	CATMDRGSPYEQYF	TGTGCCACAATGGACAGGGGGTCCCCCTACGAGCAGTACTTC
TRBJ2-3	TRBD2	TRBV29-1	many	CSVGRTSESTDTQYF	TGCAGCGTTGGCCGGACTAGCGAGTCCACAGATACGCAGTATTTT
TRBJ1-1	.	TRBV12-3/TRBV12-4	many	CAGNSGTCEAFF	TGTGCCGGGAATTCCGGGACGTGTGAAGCTTTCTTT
TRBJ1-1	.	TRBV7-8	many	CASSVDRMHMNTEAFF	TGTGCCAGCAGCGTCGACAGGATGCACATGAACACTGAAGCTTTCTTT
TRBJ2-1	TRBD2	TRBV4-3	few	CVSSQDWREYNNEQFF	TGCGTCAGCAGCCAAGATTGGCGGGAGTACAACAATGAGCAGTTCTTC
TRBJ2-7	.	TRBV20-1	.	CSARDGGKGSYEQYF	TGCAGTGCTAGAGATGGCGGGAAGGGCTCCTACGAGCAGTACTTC
TRBJ2-7	.	TRBV14	.	CASSQSPWGDEQYF	TGTGCCAGCAGCCAATCACCCTGGGGCGACGAGCAGTACTTC
TRBJ2-1	TRBD1	TRBV7-2	many	CASSAQTGVGEQFF	TGTGCCAGCAGCGCCCAGACAGGGGTCGGTGAGCAGTTCTTC
TRBJ1-2	TRBD1	TRBV12-3/TRBV12-4	many	CASSNRGRDGYTF	TGTGCCAGCAGTAACAGGGGGCGCGATGGCTACACCTTC
TRBJ2-1	TRBD2	TRBV29-1	.	CSVGGGALAGGGNEQFF	TGCAGCGTTGGGGGGGGGGCCCTAGCGGGAGGTGGCAATGAGCAGTTCTTC
TRBJ2-3	TRBD2	TRBV7-3	many	CASSPSAPSGHTDTQYF	TGTGCCAGCAGCCCATCGGCCCCTAGCGGTCACACAGATACGCAGTATTTT
TRBJ2-7	.	TRBV7-6	.	CAGSPGGGLEQYF	TGTGCCGGCAGCCCTGGAGGGGGGCTTGAGCAGTACTTC
TRBJ2-2	.	TRBV6-1	few	CASGRSTNTGELFF	TGTGCCAGCGGGAGAAGCACGAACACCGGGGAGCTGTTTTTT
TRBJ2-5	TRBD1	TRBV28	many	CASSPLDREQETQYF	TGTGCCAGCAGTCCCCTGGACAGGGAGCAAGAGACCCAGTACTTC
TRBJ1-4	.	TRBV7-6	.	CASSLIGADSEKLFF	TGTGCCAGCAGCTTAATAGGGGCAGACTCTGAAAAACTGTTTTTT
TRBJ1-3	.	TRBV2	.	CASSEGGVGNTIYF	TGTGCCAGCAGTGAAGGGGGGGTTGGAAACACCATATATTTT
TRBJ2-1	.	TRBV28	many	CASTMGGGLNNEQFF	TGTGCCAGCACCATGGGTGGAGGACTGAACAATGAGCAGTTCTTC
TRBJ1-1	.	TRBV12-3/TRBV12-4	many	CASSPNRGGNTEAFF	TGTGCCAGCAGTCCCAATAGGGGTGGGAACACTGAAGCTTTCTTT
TRBJ2-3	TRBD2	TRBV20-1	many	CSAPPASGKADTQYF	TGCAGTGCCCCCCCGGCTAGCGGGAAAGCAGATACGCAGTATTTT
TRBJ2-1	.	TRBV7-9	few	CASSLVAVDGTSYNEQFF	TGTGCCAGCAGCTTAGTCGCGGTGGACGGAACCTCCTACAATGAGCAGTTCTTC
TRBJ2-7	TRBD1	TRBV28	many	CATVMDRGFYEQYF	TGTGCCACCGTAATGGACAGGGGGTTTTACGAGCAGTACTTC
TRBJ1-1	.	TRBV10-3	many	CAAVGDTEAFF	TGTGCCGCCGTAGGGGACACTGAAGCTTTCTTT
TRBJ2-1	TRBD2	TRBV10-3	.	CAISELVLADNEQFF	TGTGCCATCAGTGAATTGGTGCTAGCGGACAATGAGCAGTTCTTC
TRBJ2-5	.	TRBV20-1	few	CSVLNSETQYF	TGCAGTGTCCTGAACTCTGAGACCCAGTACTTC
TRBJ2-7	TRBD2	TRBV6-1	few	CASRPKLTSANEQYF	TGTGCCAGCAGGCCTAAATTGACTAGCGCGAACGAGCAGTACTTC
TRBJ2-7	.	TRBV11-2	many	CASSPARLSYEQYF	TGTGCCAGCAGCCCGGCCCGGTTGTCCTACGAGCAGTACTTC
TRBJ1-4	.	TRBV27	.	CASSLYRTIRGEKLFF	TGTGCCAGCAGTTTATATAGAACGATTCGGGGTGAAAAACTGTTTTTT
TRBJ2-1	TRBD1	TRBV27	.	CASGTAVVYNEQFF	TGTGCCAGCGGGACAGCTGTCGTGTACAATGAGCAGTTCTTC